This T cell receptor beta chain was sequenced during a study of CD8+ T cells in alopecia areata. TCR sequencing used cDNA made by reverse transcription of extracted RNA. Libraries were prepared by immunoSEQ multiplex PCR; TCRdb keeps only in-frame clonotypes and omits some of them. The sample lists around 150,000 clones; roughly 60% were seen once. General study results and limits: Normal skin's resident alphabeta T cells are also sequenced in scalp samples. Lesional scalp exceeded normal scalp in clonality, especially in alopecia totalis/universalis. Among patients, TCR sharing was less clear than in mice, a difference possibly due in part to HLA diversity in the patient population.

The germline V gene encodes CDR1 SQVTM and CDR2 ANQGSEA. This CDR3 is 12 amino acids long. V lost 7 bases and J lost 3, with 12 bases in between. Turning to this clone: Its antigen is as yet unknown.

The chain employs TRBV29-1 and TRBJ1-2; tentative D call: TRBD1 (5 bases). Sequenced sample: CD4+ T cells sorted from blood. This TCR came from a human donor in good health. This chain's CDR3 is CSALGVDYGYTF. DNA of the CDR3: TGCAGCGCCTTGGGGGTAGACTATGGCTACACCTTC. Full variable domain (remainder filled in from reference TRBV29-1 and TRBJ1-2): SAVISQKPSRDICQRGTSLTIQCQVDSQVTMMFWYRQQPGQSLTLIATANQGSEATYESGFVIDKFPISRPNLTFSTLTVSNMSPEDSSIYLCSALGVDYGYTFGSGTRLTVV.